This entry lists 21 T cell receptor beta chains sequenced from one sample in a study of T cell responses to AZD1222 COVID-19 vaccine. TCRdb's table, derived via immunoSEQ multiplex PCR, lists solely in-frame clones and lacks some. The table has roughly 150,000 clones, around 90% seen once; the top ten hold 1.3%. Sequencing was performed on peripheral blood, taken on day 0 of AZD1222 vaccination. The receptors were gathered from an adult in good health.

The CDR3 DNA is TGTGCCAGCAGCTTACTACAGGGGACTGGAAACACCATATATTTT. Its translation is CASSLLQGTGNTIYF. The chain combines TRBV7-9 with TRBJ1-3; 7 bases map to TRBD1. The CDR3 contains 15 residues. The J segment lost 2 bases and the V segment lost 2 bases, leaving 3 bases of the junction unmatched. Germline V lookup: CDR1 SEHNR, CDR2 FQNEAQ (reference sequence).

The genes are TRBV5-1 and TRBJ2-1; D remains ambiguous. The CDR3 consists of 17 residues. In germline, CDR1 is SGHRS, CDR2 YFSETQ. V lost 0 bases and J 0 bases, leaving 13 bases between the germline ends. DNA of the CDR3: TGCGCCAGCAGCTTGGCTATACCCAGGTCCTCCTACAATGAGCAGTTCTTC. It is translated as CASSLAIPRSSYNEQFF.

The rearrangement joins TRBV27 to TRBJ1-1; 11 bases fit TRBD1. The germline gives CDR1 MNHEY, CDR2 SMNVEV (reference sequence). J gave up 4 bases and V 5 bases, and 9 bases lay outside the gene matches. CDR3 length equals 16 residues. The CDR3 nucleotides are TGTGCCAGCAGTCCCTTGGGGGACAGGGGGTTCACTGAAGCTTTCTTT. This translates into CASSPLGDRGFTEAFF.

The chain couples TRBV6-5 to TRBJ1-4; a possible D gene is TRBD1 (5 bases). From germline, CDR1 is MNHEY and CDR2 SVGAGI. V lost 8 bases and J 0 bases, leaving 10 bases between the germline ends. The CDR3 runs to 14 residues. The CDR3 protein is CASAGGATNEKLFF. The CDR3 DNA sequence: TGTGCCAGCGCCGGGGGTGCAACTAATGAAAAACTGTTTTTT.

This chain uses TRBV27 with TRBJ2-7; D not resolved. Germline V gene data show CDR1 as MNHEY and CDR2 as SMNVEV (reference sequence). V lost 3 bases to trimming and J lost 1 base, with 25 bases between them. The CDR3 is 19 amino acids. Written as DNA, the CDR3 is TGTGCCAGCAGTTTGAAGGGAATTCCCCGCGCTCAGAGGTCCTACGAGCAGTACTTC. Translation: CASSLKGIPRAQRSYEQYF.

The chain is built from TRBV4-3 and TRBJ1-4; D ambiguous. The germline V and J ends were trimmed by 0 bases and 1 base, with 15 bases remaining between them. Germline V gene sequence: CDR1 LGHNA, CDR2 YSLEER. CDR3 length: 18 amino acids. The DNA for the CDR3 is TGCGCCAGCAGCCAAGATAGCGGCAGCACCTTAACTAATGAAAAACTGTTTTTT. Its protein product is CASSQDSGSTLTNEKLFF.

The chain is built from TRBV15 and TRBJ1-1, with 7 positions matching TRBD1. Trimming cost V 4 bases and J 3 bases; bases outside gene matches: 5. The length of the CDR3 is 14 residues. From germline, CDR1 is LNHNV and CDR2 YYDKDF (reference sequence). The CDR3 sequence: CATSNRGEDTEAFF. The CDR3, as DNA: TGTGCCACCAGCAACAGGGGCGAGGACACTGAAGCTTTCTTT.

This clone appeared once. The genes are TRBV6-4 and TRBJ1-6, with D uncertain. Germline loops: CDR1 MRHNA, CDR2 SNTAGT. The germline V and J ends were trimmed by 5 bases and 9 bases, with 11 bases remaining between them. The CDR3 is 13 residues long. The CDR3 region has the DNA TGTGCCAGCAGTTGGAACACGGCTTCACCCCTCCACTTT. This sequence encodes CASSWNTASPLHF.

The V call is TRBV7-8, the J call TRBJ1-4, with 9 bases aligning to TRBD1. With V trimmed by 5 bases and J by 8 bases, 6 bases remained unmatched. The CDR3 runs 14 residues. Germline V lookup: CDR1 SGHVS, CDR2 FQNEAQ. The DNA of the CDR3 is TGTGCCAGCAGCGTGGGACAGGGAGAGGAAAAACTGTTTTTT. It yields the protein CASSVGQGEEKLFF. Full variable domain (outside the CDR3, taken from reference TRBV7-8 and TRBJ1-4): GAGVSQSPRYKVAKRGQDVALRCDPISGHVSLFWYQQALGQGPEFLTYFQNEAQLDKSGLPSDRFFAERPEGSVSTLKIQRTQQEDSAVYLCASSVGQGEEKLFFGSGTQLSVL.

The genes are TRBV30 and TRBJ2-7; D may be TRBD2 (7 bases). V lost 0 bases to trimming and J lost 1 base, with 10 bases between them. There are 14 residues in the CDR3. The germline V gene has CDR1 GTSNPN and CDR2 SVGIG (reference sequence). CDR3 protein: CAWSVGGASYEQYF. CDR3 DNA: TGTGCCTGGAGTGTTGGGGGGGCATCCTACGAGCAGTACTTC.

The chain joins TRBV27 to TRBJ1-1; 11 nucleotides match TRBD1. The CDR3 is made up of 15 amino acids. Trimming removed 5 bases from V and 7 bases from J; junction bases left unmatched: 9. Germline CDR1 is MNHEY and CDR2 is SMNVEV (reference sequence). Written as DNA, the CDR3 is TGTGCCAGCAGTCCAATCTGGACAGGGGGCGGTGAAGCTTTCTTT. Residues: CASSPIWTGGGEAFF.

The rearrangement links TRBV6-5 to TRBJ1-5; D possibly corresponds to TRBD1 (6 bases). This CDR3 is built from 15 residues. The germline V gene has CDR1 MNHEY and CDR2 SVGAGI. V lost 6 bases, J lost 7 bases, and 19 bases lay in between. CDR3 DNA: TGTGCCAGCAGCGTTAACAGGGATGTCAGGCAGCCCCAGCATTTT. This encodes CASSVNRDVRQPQHF.

The chain has TRBV6-2 or TRBV6-3 and TRBJ2-1; D gene ambiguous. The ends were cut back, 5 bases at V and 9 bases at J, with 8 bases in the middle. The CDR3 loop spans 11 amino acids. Germline assignment: CDR1 MNHEY and CDR2 SVGEGT. CDR3: CASSQLIEQFF. The DNA of the CDR3 is TGTGCCAGCAGTCAGTTAATTGAGCAGTTCTTC.

The chain has TRBV29-1 and TRBJ1-1, with unresolved D. The ends were cut back, 4 bases at V and 1 base at J, with 10 bases in the middle. Germline CDR1 is SQVTM and CDR2 is ANQGSEA. The CDR3 length is 13 residues. This CDR3 reads CSVGGIGNTEAFF. Here the CDR3 DNA reads TGCAGCGTTGGCGGAATTGGGAACACTGAAGCTTTCTTT.

This sequence joins TRBV9 and TRBJ1-2, with 7 bases matching TRBD1. J lost 4 bases, V lost 3 bases, and 6 bases had no gene match. This CDR3 contains 14 residues. Germline V gene data show CDR1 as SGDLS and CDR2 as YYNGEE. For the CDR3, the DNA is TGTGCCAGCAGCGCCGGACAGGCCCGCTATGGCTACACCTTC. Translation: CASSAGQARYGYTF.

This clone was observed a single time. The chain carries TRBV13 and TRBJ2-3; tentative D call: TRBD2 (7 bases). Trimming cost V 2 bases and J 7 bases, with 16 bases left between them. The germline V gene encodes CDR1 PRHDT and CDR2 FYEKMQ (reference sequence). This CDR3 has 15 amino acids. The CDR3 coding sequence is TGTGCCAGCAGCTTACTGTCCGGGGGGCGAAATACGCAGTATTTT. The encoded protein is CASSLLSGGRNTQYF. Full variable domain (rest looked up from reference TRBV13 and TRBJ2-3): AAGVIQSPRHLIKEKRETATLKCYPIPRHDTVYWYQQGPGQDPQFLISFYEKMQSDKGSIPDRFSAQQFSDYHSELNMSSLELGDSALYFCASSLLSGGRNTQYFGPGTRLTVL.

This clone was seen a single time. J is TRBJ2-7 and V is TRBV28; the match to TRBD2 covers 7 bases. The junction had 13 bases not matched to a gene; V was cut back by 7 bases and J by 4 bases. CDR1 is MDHEN, CDR2 SYDVKM, per germline. The CDR3 spans 15 residues. CDR3 loop: CASTEGRESPYEQYF. In DNA, the CDR3 is TGTGCCAGCACCGAGGGGCGGGAGAGCCCGTACGAGCAGTACTTC.

This chain uses TRBV19 with TRBJ1-2, with D perhaps matching TRBD1 (6 bases). The length of the CDR3 is 15 residues. Germline V gene lookup returns CDR1 LNHDA and CDR2 SQIVND (reference sequence). The V end lost 5 bases, the J end lost 2 bases, and 15 bases lay between the germline ends. The CDR3 DNA reads as TGTGCCAGTAGTCTCGAGATAGGACAGAACTATGGCTACACCTTC. Its protein is CASSLEIGQNYGYTF.

The rearrangement links TRBV19 to TRBJ1-6; D is unresolved. The CDR3 has 15 amino acids. Germline lookup yields CDR1 LNHDA and CDR2 SQIVND (reference sequence). The germline V and J ends were trimmed by 7 bases and 0 bases, with 10 bases remaining between them. The CDR3 sequence: CASIDGSSYNSPLHF. In nucleotides, the CDR3 is TGTGCCAGTATAGACGGGAGCTCCTATAATTCACCCCTCCACTTT.

The rearrangement links TRBV7-8 to TRBJ2-7, with 9 bases fitting TRBD1. The J segment lost 7 bases and the V segment lost 2 bases, leaving 6 bases of the junction unmatched. This CDR3 has 14 amino acids. Per the germline V gene, CDR1 is SGHVS and CDR2 is FQNEAQ. The CDR3 sequence: CASSLSTGGGEQYF. CDR3 DNA sequence: TGTGCCAGCAGCTTATCGACAGGGGGGGGAGAGCAGTACTTC.

V gene TRBV28 combines with J gene TRBJ2-3, with unresolved D. Germline CDR1 is MDHEN and CDR2 is SYDVKM. The CDR3 is 15 residues long. Trimming cost V 2 bases and J 5 bases, with 14 bases left between them. Written as DNA, the CDR3 is TGTGCCAGCAGTTTAACCTACGGCAGTGGAGATACGCAGTATTTT. This translates into CASSLTYGSGDTQYF.